A single sample gave rise to the 29 T cell receptor beta chains below, sequenced in a study of shared clonotypes between healthy human individuals. Generated by immunoSEQ multiplex PCR, the TCRdb table keeps only in-frame clones and is missing some. The sample lists some 1.5 million clones; 95% to 99% were seen once. Sequenced: naive CD4+ T cells sorted from blood. The subset was: CD45RA+ positively selected. The receptors come from a man between 25 and 39 years old in good health.

The chain employs TRBV29-1 and TRBJ2-1; D is ambiguous. Germline values: CDR1 SQVTM, CDR2 ANQGSEA. Trimming stripped 5 bases from V and 2 bases from J, with 10 bases between. The CDR3 loop spans 13 amino acids. The CDR3 region has the DNA TGCAGCGTTCATGGACGAGCCTACAATGAGCAGTTCTTC. It encodes CSVHGRAYNEQFF.

The chain recombines TRBV25-1 with TRBJ2-5; 8 nucleotides match TRBD2. The CDR3 sequence is 15 residues long. In germline, CDR1 is MGHDK, CDR2 SYGVNS. With V trimmed by 7 bases and J by 3 bases, 10 bases remained unmatched. The CDR3 DNA is TGTGCCAGCAACGAATGGTTAGCGGGAAAAGAGACCCAGTACTTC. Translation: CASNEWLAGKETQYF.

This clone was detected once. Different DNA sequences within this sample yield the same CDR3. This chain joins TRBV18 and TRBJ2-2; 8 nucleotides agree with TRBD1. V shed 2 bases, J shed 5 bases, and the junction held 1 base outside the gene matches. This CDR3 comprises 14 residues. Germline-derived CDR1 and CDR2 are KGHSH and LQKENI. CDR3 protein: CASSPDRGTGELFF. The CDR3, as DNA: TGTGCCAGCTCACCAGACAGGGGAACCGGGGAGCTGTTTTTT.

This chain uses TRBV30 with TRBJ1-3; D gene uncertain. Trimming left V 0 bases short and J 0 bases short, with 6 bases between. This CDR3 has 14 amino acids. The germline gives CDR1 GTSNPN, CDR2 SVGIG (reference sequence). Here the CDR3 DNA reads TGTGCCTGGAGTGTAAGCAGCTCTGGAAACACCATATATTTT. Protein sequence: CAWSVSSSGNTIYF.

The J gene is TRBJ1-1, the V gene TRBV5-4; TRBD1 agrees at 7 bases. The V gene end was trimmed by 2 bases and the J gene end by 4 bases; junction bases not matched to a gene: 8. This CDR3 has 15 amino acids. CDR1 SGHNT and CDR2 YYREEE come from the germline V gene (reference sequence). CDR3: CASSFPRAGGTEAFF. CDR3 DNA sequence: TGTGCCAGCAGCTTTCCCCGGGCAGGGGGCACTGAAGCTTTCTTT.

Worth noting for this clone: Within the sample, other DNA sequences also encode this same CDR3. The chain employs TRBV18 and TRBJ2-2, with 9 bases aligning to TRBD1. The junction had 2 bases not matched to a gene; V was cut back by 3 bases and J by 3 bases. Per germline, CDR1 KGHSH and CDR2 LQKENI. This CDR3 has 15 amino acids. CDR3 in amino acids: CASSPWTGDTGELFF. Written as DNA, the CDR3 is TGTGCCAGCTCACCCTGGACAGGGGACACCGGGGAGCTGTTTTTT.

This clone is a singleton in its sample. This sample also contains other DNA sequences that code for the same CDR3. The chain uses TRBV6-5 and TRBJ1-5; a possible D gene is TRBD1 (6 bases). Trimming cost V 5 bases and J 2 bases, with 10 bases left between them. Germline V gene sequence: CDR1 MNHEY, CDR2 SVGAGI. The CDR3 has 14 residues. The CDR3 sequence: CASSPRTGNQPQHF. CDR3 DNA sequence: TGTGCCAGCAGTCCTAGGACAGGCAATCAGCCCCAGCATTTT.

The chain recombines TRBV28 with TRBJ2-3; 8 bases are a match to TRBD2. The CDR3 is 15 amino acids. Germline values: CDR1 MDHEN, CDR2 SYDVKM. V lost 5 bases and J lost 1; bases outside the gene matches: 5. CDR3 DNA: TGTGCCAGCAGTCCCCAACTAGCGGGCACAGATACGCAGTATTTT. It is translated as CASSPQLAGTDTQYF.

The chain couples TRBV4-2 to TRBJ2-1; D remains ambiguous. There are 15 residues in the CDR3. Germline V gene lookup returns CDR1 LGHNA and CDR2 YNFKEQ. Trimming left V 1 base short and J 3 bases short, with 10 bases between. CDR3: CASSQGLPIYNEQFF. The CDR3 DNA reads as TGTGCCAGCAGCCAAGGACTCCCGATCTACAATGAGCAGTTCTTC.

This clone is a singleton in its sample. The V call is TRBV7-8, the J call TRBJ1-3, with a tentative D call TRBD1 (5 bases). Trimming took off 5 bases at V and 3 bases at J, with 17 bases between the two ends. Germline CDR1 SGHVS, CDR2 FQNEAQ. There are 16 residues in the CDR3. The CDR3 is CASSPRQSSFGNTIYF. The CDR3 DNA follows: TGTGCCAGCAGCCCACGACAGTCAAGTTTTGGAAACACCATATATTTT. The complete variable domain, with remaining parts taken from reference TRBV7-8 and TRBJ1-3, reads GAGVSQSPRYKVAKRGQDVALRCDPISGHVSLFWYQQALGQGPEFLTYFQNEAQLDKSGLPSDRFFAERPEGSVSTLKIQRTQQEDSAVYLCASSPRQSSFGNTIYFGEGSWLTVV.

The rearrangement uses TRBV11-3 and TRBJ2-7; the match to TRBD2 covers 7 bases. The CDR3 contains 12 residues. V trimming: 2 bases; J trimming: 5 bases; junction bases outside the gene matches: 0. The germline V gene encodes CDR1 SGHNT and CDR2 YENEEA. The CDR3 DNA follows: TGTGCCAGCAGCTTACGGGGGGACGAGCAGTACTTC. This gives the protein CASSLRGDEQYF.

This chain connects TRBV15 to TRBJ2-7, with 7 nucleotides matching TRBD2. Per germline, CDR1 LNHNV and CDR2 YYDKDF (reference sequence). The CDR3 is 14 residues long. V was clipped by 3 bases and J by 8 bases; unmatched bases: 10. The chain's CDR3 is CATSSAELREQQYF. In DNA form, the CDR3 reads TGTGCCACCAGCAGTGCGGAGTTGCGGGAGCAGCAGTACTTC.

The genes are TRBV5-8 and TRBJ2-7, with 7 bases that match TRBD2. J lost 2 bases, V lost 0 bases, and 8 bases had no gene match. Germline assignment: CDR1 SGHTS and CDR2 YDEGEE. This CDR3 region has 16 residues. CDR3: CASSLGDYPGAYEQYF. CDR3 in DNA: TGTGCCAGCAGCTTGGGGGACTACCCGGGTGCCTACGAGCAGTACTTC. Using reference TRBV5-8 and TRBJ2-7 for the parts outside the CDR3, the full variable domain is EAGVTQSPTHLIKTRGQQATLRCSPISGHTSVYWYQQALGLGLQFLLWYDEGEERNRGNFPPRFSGRQFPNYSSELNVNALELEDSALYLCASSLGDYPGAYEQYFGPGTRLTVT.

This clone was picked up one time. The chain is built from TRBV11-3 and TRBJ1-1; TRBD1 is a possible D gene (5 bases). Germline V gene sequence: CDR1 SGHNT, CDR2 YENEEA. The CDR3 loop spans 12 amino acids. V gave up 5 bases and J gave up 5 bases, with 9 bases separating them. CDR3 nucleotide sequence: TGTGCCAGCAGCCGAAAGGGGACTGAAGCTTTCTTT. This encodes CASSRKGTEAFF. Together with reference TRBV11-3 and TRBJ1-1, the CDR3 gives the full variable domain: EAGVVQSPRYKIIEKKQPVAFWCNPISGHNTLYWYLQNLGQGPELLIRYENEEAVDDSQLPKDRFSAERLKGVDSTLKIQPAELGDSAVYLCASSRKGTEAFFGQGTRLTVV.

The genes are TRBV10-3 and TRBJ1-2; 7 bases map to TRBD1. With V trimmed by 4 bases and J by 4 bases, 6 bases remained unmatched. Germline loops: CDR1 ENHRY, CDR2 SYGVKD. The CDR3 contains 14 residues. The CDR3 region has the DNA TGTGCCATCAGTGGCAATCGACAGGGCTATGGCTACACCTTC. It encodes CAISGNRQGYGYTF.

CDR3 sequence: CASSYNSGSPTGELFF. The CDR3 nucleotides read TGCGCCAGCAGCTACAATTCAGGTTCCCCCACCGGGGAGCTGTTTTTT. The chain combines TRBV5-1 with TRBJ2-2; D is unclear. The length of the CDR3 is 16 residues. Germline loops: CDR1 SGHRS, CDR2 YFSETQ. Trimming cost V 3 bases and J 4 bases, with 16 bases left between them.

The CDR3 here is CSVTRGAGYGYTF. Written as DNA, the CDR3 is TGCAGCGTTACTCGGGGGGCGGGCTATGGCTACACCTTC. The gene calls are TRBV29-1 and TRBJ1-2, with a weak D call TRBD1 (6 bases). V lost 5 bases and J 4 bases, leaving 14 bases between the germline ends. This CDR3 region has 13 residues. Germline-derived CDR1 and CDR2 are SQVTM and ANQGSEA. Looking up the rest from reference TRBV29-1 and TRBJ1-2 gives the full variable domain: SAVISQKPSRDICQRGTSLTIQCQVDSQVTMMFWYRQQPGQSLTLIATANQGSEATYESGFVIDKFPISRPNLTFSTLTVSNMSPEDSSIYLCSVTRGAGYGYTFGSGTRLTVV.

This rearrangement joins TRBV5-4 to TRBJ1-1; TRBD1 matches at 7 bases. This CDR3 contains 14 residues. V lost 3 bases and J lost 0; bases outside the gene matches: 2. CDR1 SGHNT and CDR2 YYREEE come from the germline V gene (reference sequence). Here the CDR3 reads CASSWGQMNTEAFF. The CDR3 DNA is TGTGCCAGCAGCTGGGGACAGATGAACACTGAAGCTTTCTTT.

The chain carries TRBV14 and TRBJ2-7; 9 nucleotides agree with TRBD1. The V segment lost 7 bases and the J segment 6 bases; nucleotides outside the gene matches: 13. This CDR3 region has 15 residues. CDR1 and CDR2 (germline): SGHDN, FVKESK. DNA of the CDR3: TGTGCCAGCAACCGTGCGGGACAGGGTTTCGCCGAGCAGTACTTC. Translated, it gives CASNRAGQGFAEQYF.

Comments on this clone: The same CDR3 arises from other DNA sequences in this sample as well. The V call is TRBV5-1, the J call TRBJ2-2, with 11 bases lining up with TRBD2. Trimming cost V 5 bases and J 5 bases; bases outside gene matches: 5. Germline V lookup: CDR1 SGHRS, CDR2 YFSETQ. This CDR3 has 15 residues. The CDR3, as DNA: TGCGCCAGCAGTTCCCTAGCGGGGGGTACCGGGGAGCTGTTTTTT. Residues: CASSSLAGGTGELFF.

The chain uses TRBV7-9 and TRBJ2-3; TRBD1 matches 9 bases. Germline-derived CDR1 and CDR2 are SEHNR and FQNEAQ (reference sequence). V lost 1 base, J lost 2 bases, and 4 bases stayed unmatched. The CDR3 totals 16 residues. This CDR3 reads CASSLGDRVFTDTQYF. CDR3 DNA: TGTGCCAGCAGCTTAGGGGACAGGGTTTTCACAGATACGCAGTATTTT.

The chain carries TRBV5-4 and TRBJ2-3; 9 bases line up with TRBD1. Germline V lookup: CDR1 SGHNT, CDR2 YYREEE (reference sequence). After removal of 4 bases from V and 4 bases from J, the junction contained 7 bases not matched to a gene. The CDR3 has 15 amino acids. The CDR3 DNA reads as TGTGCCAGCAGCCATCTAACAGGGGGCGCAGATACGCAGTATTTT. Amino acid sequence: CASSHLTGGADTQYF.

The V gene is TRBV10-2, the J gene TRBJ2-1; TRBD1 is a possible D gene (8 bases). V lost 4 bases to trimming and J lost 5 bases, with 18 bases between them. The CDR3 runs 16 residues. Germline V gene lookup returns CDR1 WSHSY and CDR2 SAAADI. Written as DNA, the CDR3 is TGCGCCAGCAGTGGGGGGGGGACAGGACCTCACAATGAGCAGTTCTTC. Translated, it gives CASSGGGTGPHNEQFF.

This clone has just one count. The chain links TRBV5-1 to TRBJ2-7; 10 positions match TRBD2. V lost 0 bases, J lost 3 bases, and 3 bases stayed unmatched. The CDR3 covers 15 residues. Germline CDR1 is SGHRS and CDR2 is YFSETQ. This CDR3 is CASSLGTSGDYEQYF. Here the CDR3 DNA reads TGCGCCAGCAGCTTGGGAACTAGCGGGGACTACGAGCAGTACTTC.

V and J are TRBV6-5 and TRBJ1-2; D gene ambiguous. The V and J ends lost 4 bases and 2 bases respectively, with 8 bases between them. The length of the CDR3 is 13 residues. The V gene's germline CDR1 is MNHEY and CDR2 SVGAGI. CDR3 residues: CASSSTENYGYTF. The CDR3 DNA reads as TGTGCCAGCAGTTCCACAGAGAACTATGGCTACACCTTC.

The chain uses TRBV29-1 and TRBJ2-5; no reliable D call. Germline V gives CDR1 SQVTM, CDR2 ANQGSEA. V was pared by 4 bases and J by 2 bases, with 11 bases between. CDR3 length equals 13 residues. CDR3: CSVAPVLQETQYF. The CDR3 coding sequence is TGCAGCGTTGCCCCGGTATTGCAAGAGACCCAGTACTTC. Based on the CDR3 plus reference TRBV29-1 and TRBJ2-5, the full variable domain is SAVISQKPSRDICQRGTSLTIQCQVDSQVTMMFWYRQQPGQSLTLIATANQGSEATYESGFVIDKFPISRPNLTFSTLTVSNMSPEDSSIYLCSVAPVLQETQYFGPGTRLLVL.

V is TRBV7-9 and J is TRBJ2-2, with D possibly being TRBD2 (6 bases). V lost 5 bases and J 6 bases, leaving 16 bases between the germline ends. The CDR3 extends over 15 amino acids. Germline V gives CDR1 SEHNR, CDR2 FQNEAQ (reference sequence). CDR3 in amino acids: CASSPGGTLSGELFF. DNA of the CDR3: TGTGCCAGCAGCCCCGGCGGGACCTTGTCCGGGGAGCTGTTTTTT.

The chain has TRBV30 and TRBJ2-7, with D possibly being TRBD2 (5 bases). The V gene's germline CDR1 is GTSNPN and CDR2 SVGIG (reference sequence). The length of the CDR3 is 11 residues. Trimming stripped 8 bases from V and 1 base from J, with 9 bases between. CDR3 sequence (DNA): TGTGCCGGAGGTAGGTCCTACGAGCAGTACTTC. Amino acid sequence: CAGGRSYEQYF.

CDR3 nucleotide sequence: TGTGCCAGCATCCTACTGCGGACAGGGGACGTGGCCGGGGAGCTGTTTTTT. This gives the protein CASILLRTGDVAGELFF. The chain couples TRBV27 to TRBJ2-2; 9 nucleotides match TRBD1. With 7 bases clipped from V and 6 bases from J, the junction kept 15 bases outside the gene matches. The CDR3 loop spans 17 amino acids. Germline CDR1 reads MNHEY; CDR2 reads SMNVEV (reference sequence).